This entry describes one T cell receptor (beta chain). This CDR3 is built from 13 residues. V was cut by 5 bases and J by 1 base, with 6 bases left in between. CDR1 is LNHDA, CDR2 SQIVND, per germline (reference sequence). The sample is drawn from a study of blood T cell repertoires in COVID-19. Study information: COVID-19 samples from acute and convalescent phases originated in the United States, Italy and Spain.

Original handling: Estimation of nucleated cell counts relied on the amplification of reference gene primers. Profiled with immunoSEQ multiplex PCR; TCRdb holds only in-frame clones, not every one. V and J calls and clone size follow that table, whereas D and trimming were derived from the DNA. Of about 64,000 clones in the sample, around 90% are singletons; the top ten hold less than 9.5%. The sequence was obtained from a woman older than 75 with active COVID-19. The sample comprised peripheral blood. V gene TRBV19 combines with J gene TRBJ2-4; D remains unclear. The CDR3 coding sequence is TGTGCCAGTAGTGTTAGCGCCAAAAACATTCAGTACTTC. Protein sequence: CASSVSAKNIQYF.